One sample yielded the 18 T cell receptor beta chains listed below, sequenced in a study of T cell responses to AZD1222 COVID-19 vaccine (dated by TCRdb to about 2021). The sample's time point label is to be understood as: baseline before first vaccination. Library method: the immunoSEQ multiplex PCR assay. TCRdb limited this immuneACCESS table to in-frame rearrangements with V and J called. A share of clones is missing; checked studies link under half to unresolved V genes, and the rest is unexplained. The sample contains 100,000 to 150,000 clones, about 87% of them found a single time. Of the sample, about 10% is held by the ten largest clones. This sample comprised peripheral blood, obtained on day 0 of AZD1222 vaccination. The source is an adult in good health.

The chain joins TRBV27 to TRBJ2-7; TRBD1 matches at 9 bases. The CDR3 consists of 14 residues. V was pared by 5 bases and J by 5 bases, with 7 bases of the junction left unmatched. The germline V gene has CDR1 MNHEY and CDR2 SMNVEV (reference sequence). The CDR3 protein is CASSPGQGLHEQYF. CDR3 bases: TGTGCCAGCAGTCCGGGACAGGGTCTCCACGAGCAGTACTTC.

The chain has TRBV4-2 and TRBJ2-5; the match to TRBD1 covers 10 bases. The J segment lost 3 bases and the V segment lost 0 bases, leaving 13 bases of the junction unmatched. This CDR3 is built from 19 residues. From germline, CDR1 is LGHNA and CDR2 YNFKEQ. The CDR3: CASSQDSIFRQGAEETQYF. Here the CDR3 DNA reads TGTGCCAGCAGCCAAGATTCAATCTTCCGACAGGGGGCGGAAGAGACCCAGTACTTC.

The chain uses TRBV7-9 and TRBJ1-1; 11 nucleotides agree with TRBD1. The CDR3 length is 15 residues. Germline-derived CDR1 and CDR2 are SEHNR and FQNEAQ (reference sequence). J lost 4 bases, V lost 3 bases, and 4 bases had no gene match. CDR3: CASSFSGTGGTEAFF. CDR3 nucleotides: TGTGCCAGCAGCTTTTCCGGGACAGGGGGCACTGAAGCTTTCTTT.

The CDR3 DNA is TGTGCCAGCAGGCGGGGGAGCTCCTATAATTCACCCCTCCACTTT. This encodes CASRRGSSYNSPLHF. The chain is built from TRBV6-5 and TRBJ1-6, with a possible D match to TRBD1 (5 bases). Germline V gene data show CDR1 as MNHEY and CDR2 as SVGAGI. Trimming removed 6 bases from V and 0 bases from J, with 9 bases in between. The CDR3 is made up of 15 amino acids.

With regard to this clone: The sample carries other DNA sequences with the same CDR3. The V call is TRBV5-4, the J call TRBJ1-1; no firm D call. In germline, CDR1 is SGHNT, CDR2 YYREEE (reference sequence). There are 12 residues in the CDR3. The V gene lost 1 base and the J gene lost 1 base, with 2 bases spanning the gap. The CDR3 region has the DNA TGTGCCAGCAGCTTGAGGAACACTGAAGCTTTCTTT. Residues: CASSLRNTEAFF.

The rearrangement uses TRBV10-1 and TRBJ2-7, with D hard to call. Per the germline V gene, CDR1 is WNHNN and CDR2 is SYGVQD (reference sequence). V lost 4 bases and J lost 3, with 1 base in between. The CDR3 length is 10 residues. This CDR3 reads CASSGYEQYF. CDR3 bases: TGCGCCAGCAGTGGCTACGAGCAGTACTTC.

This chain joins TRBV27 and TRBJ2-7, with 11 bases fitting TRBD2. Germline trimming cut 5 bases from V and 5 bases from J; bases unmatched to any gene: 11. Per germline, CDR1 MNHEY and CDR2 SMNVEV (reference sequence). CDR3 length: 16 amino acids. The CDR3 loop reads CASSLFIAGGTHEQYF. The CDR3 nucleotides are TGTGCCAGCAGTCTATTTATAGCGGGAGGGACCCACGAGCAGTACTTC.

The rearrangement joins TRBV27 to TRBJ2-1; TRBD2 might be the D (5 bases). The CDR3 loop spans 13 amino acids. Germline lookup yields CDR1 MNHEY and CDR2 SMNVEV (reference sequence). Deletions cut 3 bases from V and 7 bases from J, with 10 bases between. CDR3 nucleotides: TGTGCCAGCAGTTTCCGGACTGAGAATGAGCAGTTCTTC. Translated: CASSFRTENEQFF.

The chain recombines TRBV5-1 with TRBJ1-2, with a tentative D call TRBD1 (6 bases). From germline, CDR1 is SGHRS and CDR2 YFSETQ. V gave up 7 bases and J gave up 4 bases, with 20 bases separating them. The CDR3 contains 15 residues. Written as DNA, the CDR3 is TGCGCCAGCGGGTCCACACCGGGGGGCCTCTATGGCTACACCTTC. Its translation is CASGSTPGGLYGYTF.

The chain combines TRBV5-1 with TRBJ2-1; unclear D gene. The CDR3 is made up of 15 amino acids. Trimming pared 4 bases from V and 8 bases from J, leaving 19 bases between. Germline CDR1 is SGHRS and CDR2 is YFSETQ. The CDR3, as DNA: TGCGCCAGCAGCCCAACCAGCCCTCGGGCTGATGAGCAGTTCTTC. It yields the protein CASSPTSPRADEQFF.

The rearrangement joins TRBV7-2 to TRBJ2-7; D not resolved. This CDR3 comprises 11 residues. With 4 bases removed from V and 4 bases from J, the gap between germline ends came to 5 bases. CDR1 SGHTA and CDR2 FQGNSA come from the germline V gene. This CDR3 reads CASSWRYEQYF. CDR3 DNA sequence: TGTGCCAGCAGCTGGCGGTACGAGCAGTACTTC. Full variable domain (remainder filled in from reference TRBV7-2 and TRBJ2-7): GAGVSQSPSNKVTEKGKDVELRCDPISGHTALYWYRQSLGQGLEFLIYFQGNSAPDKSGLPSDRFSAERTGGSVSTLTIQRTQQEDSAVYLCASSWRYEQYFGPGTRLTVT.

The chain employs TRBV5-1 and TRBJ1-3; no clear D gene. In germline, CDR1 is SGHRS, CDR2 YFSETQ. Trimming removed 5 bases at V and 0 bases at J, with 9 bases between. There are 14 residues in the CDR3. The CDR3 loop is CASSPGISGNTIYF. CDR3 nucleotides: TGCGCCAGCAGTCCGGGGATCTCTGGAAACACCATATATTTT.

V gene TRBV24-1 combines with J gene TRBJ2-5; D is uncertain. The CDR3 has 12 residues. Germline V lookup: CDR1 KGHDR, CDR2 SFDVKD. The V end lost 6 bases, the J end lost 5 bases, and 9 bases lay between the germline ends. CDR3 sequence reads: CATSTVGETQYF. Here the CDR3 DNA reads TGTGCCACCAGTACGGTCGGGGAGACCCAGTACTTC.

This chain uses TRBV7-3 with TRBJ2-5, with D perhaps matching TRBD1 or TRBD2 (5 bases each). This CDR3 contains 18 residues. The germline V and J ends were trimmed by 2 bases and 3 bases, with 22 bases remaining between them. Per the germline V gene, CDR1 is SGHTA and CDR2 is FQGTGA. This CDR3 reads CASSLQPLGWGSEETQYF. The DNA for the CDR3 is TGTGCCAGCAGCTTACAGCCCCTGGGTTGGGGGAGTGAAGAGACCCAGTACTTC.

This clone was counted a single time. The chain joins TRBV2 to TRBJ2-7, with TRBD2 matching 8 bases. The CDR3 is made up of 14 amino acids. J lost 3 bases, V lost 6 bases, and 7 bases had no gene match. Germline CDR1 SNHLY, CDR2 FYNNEI. The CDR3 region is CASRGGLALYEQYF. The CDR3 DNA reads TGTGCCAGCAGAGGCGGACTAGCCCTCTACGAGCAGTACTTC.

The chain uses TRBV7-6 and TRBJ2-1; TRBD2 matches at 8 bases. V trimming: 5 bases; J trimming: 4 bases; junction bases outside the gene matches: 13. The CDR3 extends over 17 amino acids. The germline gives CDR1 SGHVS, CDR2 FNYEAQ. Here the CDR3 DNA reads TGTGCCAGCAGCCCCGGGGGGGGTGCGGGAGCTTACAATGAGCAGTTCTTC. Residues: CASSPGGGAGAYNEQFF.

This chain uses TRBV11-2 with TRBJ2-7; a possible D gene is TRBD1 (6 bases). Trimming took off 4 bases at V and 1 base at J, with 11 bases between the two ends. The germline V gene has CDR1 SGHAT and CDR2 FQNNGV. The CDR3 sequence is 14 residues long. In DNA, the CDR3 is TGTGCCAGCAGCTCCACCAGGGGTTCCTACGAGCAGTACTTC. Its protein is CASSSTRGSYEQYF. The entire variable domain, with the rest obtained from reference TRBV11-2 and TRBJ2-7, is as follows: EAGVAQSPRYKIIEKRQSVAFWCNPISGHATLYWYQQILGQGPKLLIQFQNNGVVDDSQLPKDRFSAERLKGVDSTLKIQPAKLEDSAVYLCASSSTRGSYEQYFGPGTRLTVT.

This clone was seen a single time. The J gene is TRBJ1-2, the V gene TRBV10-3; the D is unclear. Germline CDR1 reads ENHRY; CDR2 reads SYGVKD. The CDR3 runs to 13 residues. The V end was cut by 5 bases, the J end by 8 bases, with 15 bases between. CDR3 coding DNA: TGTGCCATCAGTCCGGACGGCCAAGTCGGCTACACCTTC. This gives the protein CAISPDGQVGYTF.